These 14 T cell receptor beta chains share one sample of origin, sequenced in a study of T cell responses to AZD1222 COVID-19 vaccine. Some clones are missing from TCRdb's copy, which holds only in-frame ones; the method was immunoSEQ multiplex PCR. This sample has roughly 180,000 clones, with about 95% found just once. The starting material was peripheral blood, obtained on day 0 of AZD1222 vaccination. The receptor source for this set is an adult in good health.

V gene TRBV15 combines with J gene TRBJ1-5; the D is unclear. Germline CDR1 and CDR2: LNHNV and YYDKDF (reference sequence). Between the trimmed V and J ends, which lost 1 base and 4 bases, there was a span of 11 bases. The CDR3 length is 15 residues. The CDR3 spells CATSRVAGPNQPQHF. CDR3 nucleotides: TGTGCCACCAGCAGAGTGGCAGGACCGAATCAGCCCCAGCATTTT.

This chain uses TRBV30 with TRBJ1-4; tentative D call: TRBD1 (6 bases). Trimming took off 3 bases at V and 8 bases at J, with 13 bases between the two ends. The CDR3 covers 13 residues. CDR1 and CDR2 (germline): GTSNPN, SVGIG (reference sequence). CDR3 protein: CAWRGDNLEKLFF. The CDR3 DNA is TGTGCCTGGAGGGGGGACAACCTAGAAAAACTGTTTTTT.

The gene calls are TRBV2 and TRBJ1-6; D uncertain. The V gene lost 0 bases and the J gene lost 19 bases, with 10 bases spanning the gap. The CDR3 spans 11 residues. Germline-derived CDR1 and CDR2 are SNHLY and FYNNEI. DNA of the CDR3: TGTGCCAGCAGTGAAGCCGGATTAACTCACTTT. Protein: CASSEAGLTHF. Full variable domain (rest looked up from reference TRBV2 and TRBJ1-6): EPEVTQTPSHQVTQMGQEVILRCVPISNHLYFYWYRQILGQKVEFLVSFYNNEISEKSEIFDDQFSVERPDGSNFTLKIRSTKLEDSAMYFCASSEAGLTHFGNGTRLTVT.

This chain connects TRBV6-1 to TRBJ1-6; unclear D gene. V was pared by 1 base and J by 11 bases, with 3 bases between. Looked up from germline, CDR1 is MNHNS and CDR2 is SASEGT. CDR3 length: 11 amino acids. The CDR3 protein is CASSEGAPLHF. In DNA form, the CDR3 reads TGTGCCAGCAGTGAAGGGGCACCCCTCCACTTT.

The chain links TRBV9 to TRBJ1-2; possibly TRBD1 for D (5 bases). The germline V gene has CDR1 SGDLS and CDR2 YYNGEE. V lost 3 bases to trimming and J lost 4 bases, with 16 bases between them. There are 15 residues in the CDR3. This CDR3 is CASSAAALGVYGYTF. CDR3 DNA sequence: TGTGCCAGCAGCGCTGCCGCCCTGGGGGTCTATGGCTACACCTTC.

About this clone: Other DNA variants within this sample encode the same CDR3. Here the CDR3 DNA reads TGTGCCTGGAGTCAGGGTAACTATGGCTACACCTTC. This encodes CAWSQGNYGYTF. The chain has TRBV30 and TRBJ1-2; the D gene is possibly TRBD1 (5 bases). Germline CDR1 GTSNPN, CDR2 SVGIG (reference sequence). V shed 2 bases and J shed 1 base, with 5 bases lying between them. The CDR3 length is 12 residues.

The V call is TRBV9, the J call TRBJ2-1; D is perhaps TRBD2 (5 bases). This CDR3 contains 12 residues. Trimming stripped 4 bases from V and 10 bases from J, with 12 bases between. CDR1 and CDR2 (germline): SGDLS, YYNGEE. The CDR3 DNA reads TGTGCCAGCAGCCCTAGCTCGCAAGAGCAGTTCTTC. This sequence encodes CASSPSSQEQFF.

CDR3 bases: TGTGCCAGCAGTTTTAGCCGGCCATACACTGAAGCTTTCTTT. Its translation: CASSFSRPYTEAFF. The chain has TRBV27 and TRBJ1-1; D is unresolved. Trimming cost V 3 bases and J 3 bases, with 11 bases left between them. Germline CDR1 is MNHEY and CDR2 is SMNVEV (reference sequence). This CDR3 is built from 14 residues.

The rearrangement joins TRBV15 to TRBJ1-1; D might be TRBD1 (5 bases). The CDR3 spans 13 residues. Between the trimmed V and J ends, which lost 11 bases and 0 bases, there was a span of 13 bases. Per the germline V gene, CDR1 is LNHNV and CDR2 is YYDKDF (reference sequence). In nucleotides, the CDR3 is TGTGCCTCCAAAGACAGACTGAACACTGAAGCTTTCTTT. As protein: CASKDRLNTEAFF.

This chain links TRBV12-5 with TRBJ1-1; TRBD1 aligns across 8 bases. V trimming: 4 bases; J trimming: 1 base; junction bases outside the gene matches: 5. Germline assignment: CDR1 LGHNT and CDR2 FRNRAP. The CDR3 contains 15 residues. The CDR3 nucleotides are TGTGCTAGTGGTTCCCCCGGACAGGGGAACACTGAAGCTTTCTTT. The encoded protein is CASGSPGQGNTEAFF.

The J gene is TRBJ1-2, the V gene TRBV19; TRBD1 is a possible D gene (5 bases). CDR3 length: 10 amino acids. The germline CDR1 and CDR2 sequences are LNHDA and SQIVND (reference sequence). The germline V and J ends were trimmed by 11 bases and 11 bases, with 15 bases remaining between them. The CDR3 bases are TGTGCCTGTTATAGAAGGGGTTACACCTTC. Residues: CACYRRGYTF.

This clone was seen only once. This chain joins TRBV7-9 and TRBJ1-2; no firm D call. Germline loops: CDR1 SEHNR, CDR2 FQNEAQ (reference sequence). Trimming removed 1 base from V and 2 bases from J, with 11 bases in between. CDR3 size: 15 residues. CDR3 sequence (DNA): TGTGCCAGCAGCTTAGAAGTGGGATCGAACTATGGCTACACCTTC. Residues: CASSLEVGSNYGYTF.

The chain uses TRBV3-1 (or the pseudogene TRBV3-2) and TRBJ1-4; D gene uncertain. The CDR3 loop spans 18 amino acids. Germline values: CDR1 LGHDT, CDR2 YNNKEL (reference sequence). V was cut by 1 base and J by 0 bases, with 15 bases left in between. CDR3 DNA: TGTGCCAGCAGCCAAGGACCGGCGGGGTTTGCAACTAATGAAAAACTGTTTTTT. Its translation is CASSQGPAGFATNEKLFF.

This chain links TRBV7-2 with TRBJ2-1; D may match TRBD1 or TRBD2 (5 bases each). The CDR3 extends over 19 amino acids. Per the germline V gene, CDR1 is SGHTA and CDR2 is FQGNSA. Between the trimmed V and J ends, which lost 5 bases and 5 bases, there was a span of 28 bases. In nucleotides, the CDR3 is TGTGCCAGCAGCCTACCGGGACCCCAACTTCCCTTATACAACAATGAGCAGTTCTTC. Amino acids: CASSLPGPQLPLYNNEQFF.